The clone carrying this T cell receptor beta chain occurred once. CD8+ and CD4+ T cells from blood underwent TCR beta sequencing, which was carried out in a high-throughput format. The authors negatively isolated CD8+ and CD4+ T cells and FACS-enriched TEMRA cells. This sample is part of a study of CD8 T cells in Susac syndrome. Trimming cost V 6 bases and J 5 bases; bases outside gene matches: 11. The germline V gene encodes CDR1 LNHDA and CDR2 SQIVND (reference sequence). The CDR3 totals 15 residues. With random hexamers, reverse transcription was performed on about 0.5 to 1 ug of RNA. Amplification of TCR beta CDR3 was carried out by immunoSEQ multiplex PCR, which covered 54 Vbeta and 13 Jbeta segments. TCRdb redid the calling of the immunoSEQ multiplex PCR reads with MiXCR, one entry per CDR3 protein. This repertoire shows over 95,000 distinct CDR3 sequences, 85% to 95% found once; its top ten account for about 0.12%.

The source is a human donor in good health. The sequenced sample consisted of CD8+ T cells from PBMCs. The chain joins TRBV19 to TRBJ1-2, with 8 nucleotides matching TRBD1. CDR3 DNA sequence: TGTGCCAGTAGCCAACAGACAGGGGAAGGATATGGCTACACCTTC. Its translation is CASSQQTGEGYGYTF.